Described below is a single T cell receptor beta chain sequence and its context. As yet, its antigen is unknown. The time point here: newly diagnosed, previously untreated cHL patient sample. CD8+ T cell isolation from thawed PBMCs was performed by magnetic negative selection. Untreated, newly diagnosed classical Hodgkin lymphoma PBMCs served for comparison. These data originate in a study of PD-1 blockade in classical Hodgkin lymphoma. The study's findings and limits: TCR diversity at baseline was reported to be reduced in newly diagnosed patients relative to healthy donors.

Assay: immunoSEQ multiplex PCR; the TCRdb copy retains only in-frame clones and omits some. This table has about 21,000 clones, 85% to 90% appearing once. V lost 2 bases, J lost 0 bases, and 5 bases lay in between. Germline lookup yields CDR1 MNHEY and CDR2 SVGAGI. CDR3 length: 13 residues. The sample was CD8+ T cells from blood. This receptor was identified in a human donor with classical Hodgkin lymphoma. The chain is built from TRBV6-5 and TRBJ2-7, with D perhaps TRBD1 (5 bases). CDR3 in amino acids: CASSYDSSYEQYF. The DNA for the CDR3 is TGTGCCAGCAGTTACGACAGCTCCTACGAGCAGTACTTC.